A selection of T cell receptor beta chains follows, all from one sample in a study of CD8 T cells in Susac syndrome. TCRdb reprocessed the immunoSEQ multiplex PCR reads with MiXCR, giving one entry per CDR3 protein. Of over 70,000 distinct CDR3 sequences in the sample, around 96% are singletons; the top ten hold around 0.62%. Sequenced sample: CD8+ T cells from PBMCs. The receptors originated from a human donor with Susac syndrome. The CDR3 runs from the conserved cysteine through the conserved F or W. The D gene is left open where the match is weak. Clone size is not always given. Where it is, it says once, few, many or a class for expanded clones.

J	V	D	size	CDR3	DNA
TRBJ1-5	TRBV30	-	-	CAWSGWNQPQHF	TGTGCCTGGAGTGGGTGGAATCAGCCCCAGCATTTT
TRBJ1-1	TRBV4-3	TRBD1	-	CASSQSRGAGNTEAFF	TGCGCCAGCAGCCAGTCCAGGGGGGCTGGGAACACTGAAGCTTTCTTT
TRBJ1-2	TRBV5-4	-	-	CASSSHYGYTF	TGTGCCAGCAGCTCTCATTATGGCTACACCTTC
TRBJ2-5	TRBV20-1	TRBD1	-	CSAFSLGTVKETQYF	TGCAGTGCCTTCTCGTTAGGGACAGTCAAAGAGACCCAGTACTTC
TRBJ1-1	TRBV20-1	-	-	CSASTQNTEAFF	TGCAGTGCTTCTACTCAGAACACTGAAGCTTTCTTT
TRBJ1-1	TRBV29-1	-	few	CSVEKVGGNTEAFF	TGCAGCGTTGAAAAGGTAGGGGGTAACACTGAAGCTTTCTTT
TRBJ1-2	TRBV15	-	-	CATSPGDSYGYTF	TGTGCCACCAGCCCCGGAGACAGCTATGGCTACACCTTC
TRBJ1-1	TRBV19	TRBD1	-	CASRDRLNTEAFF	TGTGCCAGTCGGGACAGATTGAACACTGAAGCTTTCTTT
TRBJ2-1	TRBV5-5	TRBD2	-	CASTPTPSGGPNEQFF	TGTGCCAGCACCCCGACCCCTAGCGGGGGGCCCAATGAGCAGTTCTTC
TRBJ1-5	TRBV15	-	-	CATSTGTIYSNQPQHF	TGTGCCACCAGCACAGGGACTATCTATAGCAATCAGCCCCAGCATTTT
TRBJ1-2	TRBV12-3/TRBV12-4	-	-	CASSSVRDGYTF	TGTGCCAGCAGTTCGGTGAGGGATGGCTACACCTTC
TRBJ1-1	TRBV6-6	-	-	CASSGALTEAFF	TGTGCCAGCAGTGGGGCTCTCACTGAAGCTTTCTTT
TRBJ2-7	TRBV25-1	-	-	CASSDPFLADYEQYF	TGTGCCAGCAGTGATCCGTTTTTGGCGGACTACGAGCAGTACTTC
TRBJ1-1	TRBV28	-	-	CASSPGGYDTEAFF	TGTGCCAGCAGCCCTGGGGGGTATGACACTGAAGCTTTCTTT
TRBJ2-7	TRBV11-2	TRBD1	-	CASSPTGAAYEQYF	TGTGCCAGCAGCCCCACAGGGGCGGCCTACGAGCAGTACTTC
TRBJ2-1	TRBV20-1	TRBD2	-	CSAISGVGDEQFF	TGCAGTGCCATAAGCGGGGTGGGCGATGAGCAGTTCTTC
TRBJ2-1	TRBV11-2	-	-	CASSLREREGEQFF	TGTGCCAGCAGCCTGCGAGAGAGGGAAGGTGAGCAGTTCTTC
TRBJ2-1	TRBV28	TRBD2	-	CASSLPGGFDEQFF	TGTGCCAGCAGTTTACCCGGGGGGTTCGATGAGCAGTTCTTC
TRBJ2-3	TRBV7-9	TRBD1	-	CASSLGRDRVGYTQYF	TGTGCCAGCAGCTTAGGACGGGACAGGGTGGGTTATACGCAGTATTTT
TRBJ2-5	TRBV7-8	TRBD2	-	CASSLGSSGEETQYF	TGTGCCAGCAGCTTAGGGTCCAGCGGGGAAGAGACCCAGTACTTC
TRBJ1-1	TRBV7-2	-	-	CASSWGPGNTEAFF	TGTGCCAGTAGCTGGGGACCGGGAAACACTGAAGCTTTCTTT
TRBJ1-6	TRBV3-1	-	-	CASSQARGGNSPLHF	TGTGCCAGCAGCCAAGCGCGGGGCGGGAATTCACCCCTCCACTTT
TRBJ1-2	TRBV29-1	-	-	CSVVEGWGYGYTF	TGCAGCGTTGTGGAGGGGTGGGGCTATGGCTACACCTTC
TRBJ1-1	TRBV6-6	-	-	CAALEGTQNTEAFF	TGTGCCGCCCTGGAAGGGACACAGAACACTGAAGCTTTCTTT
TRBJ1-4	TRBV20-1	-	-	CSARDGGPELFF	TGCAGTGCTAGAGATGGAGGGCCGGAACTGTTTTTT
TRBJ1-5	TRBV29-1	TRBD1	-	CSVGQGARGQPQHF	TGCAGCGTTGGACAGGGGGCGCGAGGTCAGCCCCAGCATTTT
TRBJ1-5	TRBV20-1	TRBD1	once	CSATTGTGPNQPQHF	TGCAGTGCCACGACCGGGACAGGCCCTAATCAGCCCCAGCATTTT
TRBJ2-3	TRBV11-2	TRBD1	few	CASSLETDRGIKDTQYF	TGTGCCAGCAGCTTGGAGACGGACAGGGGGATCAAAGATACGCAGTATTTT
TRBJ2-2	TRBV9	TRBD2	-	CASSLSGGASTGELFF	TGTGCCAGCAGCCTTAGCGGGGGGGCATCCACCGGGGAGCTGTTTTTT
TRBJ1-1	TRBV19	-	-	CASSTWDFEAFF	TGTGCCAGTAGTACCTGGGACTTTGAAGCTTTCTTT
TRBJ1-1	TRBV29-1	-	-	CSAQGMGLFISSGTEAFF	TGCAGCGCTCAGGGAATGGGGTTGTTCATTTCGAGTGGGACTGAAGCTTTCTTT
TRBJ1-2	TRBV4-3	TRBD1	-	CASSQGDRENGYTF	TGCGCCAGCAGCCAGGGCGACAGGGAAAATGGCTACACCTTC
TRBJ2-2	TRBV30	-	-	CAWSVRVNSTGELFF	TGTGCCTGGAGTGTACGGGTCAACTCCACCGGGGAGCTGTTTTTT
TRBJ1-4	TRBV4-3	-	-	CASSQDYFGGNEKLFF	TGCGCCAGCAGCCAAGATTATTTCGGAGGGAATGAAAAACTGTTTTTT
TRBJ2-1	TRBV24-1	-	once	CATRSSYNEQFF	TGTGCCACCAGGAGCTCCTACAATGAGCAGTTCTTC
TRBJ2-3	TRBV20-1	TRBD2	-	CSASTSGGTDTQYF	TGCAGTGCTAGTACTAGCGGGGGCACAGATACGCAGTATTTT
TRBJ1-1	TRBV13	TRBD1	-	CASSPSLTGTGGTEAFF	TGTGCCAGCAGCCCATCACTCACCGGGACAGGGGGGACTGAAGCTTTCTTT
TRBJ1-2	TRBV6-2/TRBV6-3	-	once	CANTNQVSGYTF	TGTGCCAACACCAACCAGGTTTCTGGCTACACCTTC
TRBJ2-7	TRBV19	-	-	CASSIGRDTYYEQYF	TGTGCCAGTAGTATAGGCCGGGACACCTACTACGAGCAGTACTTC
TRBJ2-6	TRBV12-3/TRBV12-4	-	-	CASSPHSSGANVLTF	TGTGCCAGCAGTCCACACAGCTCTGGGGCCAACGTCCTGACTTTC
TRBJ2-3	TRBV30	-	-	CAWSRSGSTDTQYF	TGTGCCTGGAGTAGGAGCGGCAGCACAGATACGCAGTATTTT
TRBJ2-1	TRBV5-1	-	-	CASSLSQLNNEQFF	TGCGCCAGCAGCTTGTCTCAACTTAACAATGAGCAGTTCTTC
TRBJ2-2	TRBV11-2	-	-	CASSYTATGELFF	TGTGCCAGCAGCTATACCGCTACCGGGGAGCTGTTTTTT
TRBJ1-2	TRBV4-1	TRBD1	few	CASSQPRGTVDNYGYTF	TGCGCCAGCAGCCAACCCCGCGGGACAGTTGATAACTATGGCTACACCTTC
TRBJ2-7	TRBV18	TRBD2	-	CASSPPGGGPSYEQYF	TGTGCCAGCTCACCACCGGGCGGGGGTCCTTCCTACGAGCAGTACTTC
TRBJ2-7	TRBV20-1	TRBD2	once	CSAGSGIYEQYF	TGCAGCGCGGGTAGCGGGATTTACGAGCAGTACTTC
TRBJ2-1	TRBV20-1	TRBD2	-	CSARGKWGSGDNEQFF	TGCAGTGCTAGGGGGAAATGGGGTAGCGGGGACAATGAGCAGTTCTTC
TRBJ2-5	TRBV20-1	TRBD1	-	CSARPRTGPYQETQYF	TGCAGTGCTAGACCTCGGACAGGGCCTTACCAAGAGACCCAGTACTTC